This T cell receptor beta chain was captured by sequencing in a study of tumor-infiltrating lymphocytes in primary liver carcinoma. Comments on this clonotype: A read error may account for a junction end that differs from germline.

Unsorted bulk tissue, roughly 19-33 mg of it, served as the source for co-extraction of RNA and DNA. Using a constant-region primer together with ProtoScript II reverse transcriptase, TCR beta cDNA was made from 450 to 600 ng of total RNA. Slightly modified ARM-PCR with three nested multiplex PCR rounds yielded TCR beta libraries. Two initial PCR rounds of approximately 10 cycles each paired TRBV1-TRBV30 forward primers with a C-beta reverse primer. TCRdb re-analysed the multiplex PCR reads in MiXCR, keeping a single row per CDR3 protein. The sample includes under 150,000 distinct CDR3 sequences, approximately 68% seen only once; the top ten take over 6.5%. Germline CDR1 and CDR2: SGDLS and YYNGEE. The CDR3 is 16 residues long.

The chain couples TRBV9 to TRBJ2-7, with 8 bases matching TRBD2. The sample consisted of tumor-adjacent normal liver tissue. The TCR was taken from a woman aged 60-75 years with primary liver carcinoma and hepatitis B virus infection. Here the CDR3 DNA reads TGTGCCAGCAGCGTAGGTGGTAGCGGGGTCTCCTATGAGCAGTACTTC. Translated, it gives CASSVGGSGVSYEQYF.